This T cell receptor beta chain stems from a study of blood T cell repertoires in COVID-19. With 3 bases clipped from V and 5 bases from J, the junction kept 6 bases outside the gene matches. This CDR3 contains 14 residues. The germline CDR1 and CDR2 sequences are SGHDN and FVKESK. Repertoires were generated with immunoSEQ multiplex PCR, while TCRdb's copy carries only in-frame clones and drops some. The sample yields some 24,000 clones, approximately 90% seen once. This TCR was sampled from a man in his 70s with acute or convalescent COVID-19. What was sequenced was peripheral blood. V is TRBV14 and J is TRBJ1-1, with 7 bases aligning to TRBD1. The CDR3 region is CASSHRDRWTEAFF. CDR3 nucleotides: TGTGCCAGCAGCCATCGGGACAGATGGACTGAAGCTTTCTTT.